This T cell receptor (beta chain) was recorded in a study of T cell changes during pregnancy in multiple sclerosis. Using immunoSEQ multiplex PCR, the repertoire was profiled, and TCRdb retains in-frame clones only, with some absent. The sample holds 75,000 to 95,000 clones, 92% seen once. This TCR was sampled from a female donor with multiple sclerosis, enrolled in a pregnancy study. Sample: peripheral blood, taken after pregnancy.

Here the CDR3 reads CASSSTATKAFF. The CDR3 DNA reads TGCGCCAGCAGTTCGACAGCCACCAAAGCTTTCTTT. V is TRBV10-1 and J is TRBJ1-1, with D tentatively TRBD1 (5 bases). The CDR3 has 12 amino acids. Germline CDR1 reads WNHNN; CDR2 reads SYGVQD (reference sequence). V was cut by 5 bases and J by 9 bases, with 13 bases left in between.